This T cell receptor beta chain was identified during a study of blood T cell repertoires in COVID-19. Per the original methods: Quantification of nucleated cells was approximated via reference gene primer amplification. The table came from immunoSEQ multiplex PCR; TCRdb's copy has only in-frame clones and leaves some out. From that table come the V and J calls and clone size; the DNA was used to work out D and trimming. The data hold about 350,000 clones, with approximately 91% observed a single time. A case of COVID-19 had been met by exposed participants within 2 weeks before study entry. Trimming cost V 1 base and J 6 bases; bases outside gene matches: 0. The germline gives CDR1 GTSNPN, CDR2 SVGIG (reference sequence). The CDR3 contains 12 residues.

This TCR derives from a woman in her 30s who had been exposed to COVID-19. The sample consisted of PBMCs or T cells enriched from blood (not recorded which). The chain recombines TRBV30 with TRBJ2-1, with 7 bases fitting TRBD1. DNA of the CDR3: TGTGCCTGGAGTGACAGGGGCAATGAGCAGTTCTTC. Its protein product is CAWSDRGNEQFF.